The entry below describes one T cell receptor (beta chain). Profiled with immunoSEQ multiplex PCR; TCRdb holds only in-frame clones, not every one. The table has just under 300,000 clones, about 88% seen once. The entry originates in a study of blood T cell repertoires in COVID-19. Study background: Whether acute or convalescent, the COVID-19 samples came from the United States, Italy and Spain. Sources were T cells, B-cell-depleted T cells, or PBMCs; the material itself was cDNA or gDNA.

Unmatched junction bases numbered 9, after V lost 7 bases and J lost 4 bases. The CDR3 is made up of 15 amino acids. The receptor's source is a man between 65 and 85 years old with acute or convalescent COVID-19. The chain employs TRBV23-1 and TRBJ2-1; 8 bases map to TRBD2. TRBV23-1 belongs to the ORF category, with a function that is uncertain. Sequences were obtained from peripheral blood. The CDR3 is CASTLRGALYNEQFF. Written as DNA, the CDR3 is TGCGCCAGCACCCTGCGGGGGGCACTTTACAATGAGCAGTTCTTC.